The present T cell receptor (beta chain) was sequenced within a study of blood T cell repertoires in COVID-19. The junction had 4 bases not matched to a gene; V was cut back by 4 bases and J by 9 bases. This CDR3 region has 12 residues. Germline assignment: CDR1 MNHEY and CDR2 SMNVEV (reference sequence). Repertoires were generated with immunoSEQ multiplex PCR, while TCRdb's copy carries only in-frame clones and drops some. The top ten hold around 1.7% of the sample, which has around 280,000 clones, about nine tenths seen once. Assignments of participants to cohorts depended upon their own reported clinical history.

The sequenced sample consisted of PBMCs or T cells enriched from blood (not recorded which). This chain links TRBV27 with TRBJ1-1; 8 nucleotides match TRBD1. The receptor was isolated from a woman aged 40 to 50 who had recovered from COVID-19. CDR3 sequence: CASSSRQGQAFF. The CDR3, as DNA: TGTGCCAGCAGTTCCCGACAGGGGCAAGCTTTCTTT.